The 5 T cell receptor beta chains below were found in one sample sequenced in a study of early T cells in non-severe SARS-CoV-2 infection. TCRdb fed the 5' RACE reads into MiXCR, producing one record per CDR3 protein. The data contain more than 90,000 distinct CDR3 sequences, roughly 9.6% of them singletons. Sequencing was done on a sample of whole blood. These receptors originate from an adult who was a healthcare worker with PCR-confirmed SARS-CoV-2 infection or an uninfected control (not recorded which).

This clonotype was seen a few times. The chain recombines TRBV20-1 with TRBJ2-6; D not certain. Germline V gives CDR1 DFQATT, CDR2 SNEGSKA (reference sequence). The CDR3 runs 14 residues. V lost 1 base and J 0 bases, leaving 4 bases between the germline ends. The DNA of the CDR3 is TGCAGTGCTAGAGCGAGCTCTGGGGCCAACGTCCTGACTTTC. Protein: CSARASSGANVLTF.

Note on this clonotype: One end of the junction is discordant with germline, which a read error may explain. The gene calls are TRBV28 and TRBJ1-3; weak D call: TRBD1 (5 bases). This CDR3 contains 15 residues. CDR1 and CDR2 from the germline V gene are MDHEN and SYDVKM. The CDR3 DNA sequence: TGTGCCAGCAGTCGCACAGGTTACGAAGGAACCACCATATATTTT. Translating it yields CASSRTGYEGTTIYF.

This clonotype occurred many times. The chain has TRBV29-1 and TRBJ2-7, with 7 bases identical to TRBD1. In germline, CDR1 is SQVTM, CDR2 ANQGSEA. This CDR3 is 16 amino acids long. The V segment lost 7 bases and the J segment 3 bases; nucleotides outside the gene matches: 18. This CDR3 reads CSAQGSVTGEIYEQYF. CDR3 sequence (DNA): TGCAGCGCCCAGGGATCGGTAACAGGGGAAATCTACGAGCAGTACTTC.

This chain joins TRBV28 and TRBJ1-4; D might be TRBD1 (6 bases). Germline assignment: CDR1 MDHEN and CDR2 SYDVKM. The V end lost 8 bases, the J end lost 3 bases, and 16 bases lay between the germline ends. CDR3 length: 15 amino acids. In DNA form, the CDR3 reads TGTGCCAGCCGATCCAGACAGGCTTCTAATGAAAAACTGTTTTTT. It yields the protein CASRSRQASNEKLFF. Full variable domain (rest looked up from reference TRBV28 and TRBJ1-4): DVKVTQSSRYLVKRTGEKVFLECVQDMDHENMFWYRQDPGLGLRLIYFSYDVKMKEKGDIPEGYSVSREKKERFSLILESASTNQTSMYLCASRSRQASNEKLFFGSGTQLSVL.

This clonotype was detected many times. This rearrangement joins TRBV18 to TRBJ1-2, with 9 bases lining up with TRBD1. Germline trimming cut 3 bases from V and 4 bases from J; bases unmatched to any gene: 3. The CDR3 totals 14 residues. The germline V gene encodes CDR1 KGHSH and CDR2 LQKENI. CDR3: CASSPDRGPYGYTF. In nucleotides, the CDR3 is TGTGCCAGCTCACCGGACAGGGGCCCCTATGGCTACACCTTC.